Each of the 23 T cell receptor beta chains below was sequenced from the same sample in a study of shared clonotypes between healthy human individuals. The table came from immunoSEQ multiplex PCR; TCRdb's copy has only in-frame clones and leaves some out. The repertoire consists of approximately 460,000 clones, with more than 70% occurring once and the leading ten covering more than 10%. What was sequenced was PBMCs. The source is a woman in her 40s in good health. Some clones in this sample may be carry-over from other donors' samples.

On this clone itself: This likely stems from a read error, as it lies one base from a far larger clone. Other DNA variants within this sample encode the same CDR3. The CDR3 DNA reads TGCAGCGGGGGAACAGGCGAACTCGAGCAGTACTTC. This translates into CSGGTGELEQYF. The V and J genes are TRBV29-1 and TRBJ2-7; D might be TRBD1 (5 bases). CDR3 length: 12 residues. V shed 7 bases and J shed 6 bases, with 16 bases lying between them. Germline V lookup: CDR1 SQVTM, CDR2 ANQGSEA.

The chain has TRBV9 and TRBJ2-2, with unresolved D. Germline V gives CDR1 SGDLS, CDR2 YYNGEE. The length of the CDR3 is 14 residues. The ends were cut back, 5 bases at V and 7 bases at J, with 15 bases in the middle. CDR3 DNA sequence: TGTGCCAGCAGAACGGACGAATGGGTCGGGGAGCTGTTTTTT. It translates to CASRTDEWVGELFF.

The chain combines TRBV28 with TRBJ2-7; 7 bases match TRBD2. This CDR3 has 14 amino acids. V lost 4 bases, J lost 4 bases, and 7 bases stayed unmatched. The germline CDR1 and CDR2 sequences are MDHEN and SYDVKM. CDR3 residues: CASSSGRELYEQYF. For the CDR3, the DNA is TGTGCCAGCAGTTCGGGGCGGGAGTTGTACGAGCAGTACTTC.

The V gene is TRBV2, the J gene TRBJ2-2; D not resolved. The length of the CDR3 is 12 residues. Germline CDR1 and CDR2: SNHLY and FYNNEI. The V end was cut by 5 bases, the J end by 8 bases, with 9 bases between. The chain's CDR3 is CASSFTVGELFF. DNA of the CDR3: TGTGCCAGCAGTTTCACGGTAGGGGAGCTGTTTTTT.

The CDR3 loop is CASSPTGAVNGYTF. The CDR3 DNA reads TGTGCCAGCAGTCCCACAGGGGCGGTTAATGGCTACACCTTC. V is TRBV28 and J is TRBJ1-2, with TRBD1 identical over 7 bases. The CDR3 totals 14 residues. V was clipped by 5 bases and J by 6 bases; unmatched bases: 9. Germline CDR1 and CDR2: MDHEN and SYDVKM.

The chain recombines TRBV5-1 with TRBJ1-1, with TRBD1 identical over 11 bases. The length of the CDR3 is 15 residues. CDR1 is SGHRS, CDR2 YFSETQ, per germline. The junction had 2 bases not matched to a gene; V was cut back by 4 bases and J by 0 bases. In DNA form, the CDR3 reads TGCGCCAGCAGCGGACAGGGGGCGGTGAACACTGAAGCTTTCTTT. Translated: CASSGQGAVNTEAFF.

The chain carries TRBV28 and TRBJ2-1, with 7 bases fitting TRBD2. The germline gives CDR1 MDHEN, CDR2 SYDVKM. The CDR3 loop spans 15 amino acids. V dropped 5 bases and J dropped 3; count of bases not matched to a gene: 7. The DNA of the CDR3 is TGTGCCAGCAGTCAAACTAGCGACCTCTACAATGAGCAGTTCTTC. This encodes CASSQTSDLYNEQFF.

The CDR3 DNA is TGTGCCAGCAGTTACGGGTCGCGCCCCCCCTATGGCTACACCTTC. This translates into CASSYGSRPPYGYTF. This chain uses TRBV6-5 with TRBJ1-2; D gene unclear. V lost 2 bases and J 4 bases, leaving 14 bases between the germline ends. The CDR3 loop spans 15 amino acids. Looked up from germline, CDR1 is MNHEY and CDR2 is SVGAGI.

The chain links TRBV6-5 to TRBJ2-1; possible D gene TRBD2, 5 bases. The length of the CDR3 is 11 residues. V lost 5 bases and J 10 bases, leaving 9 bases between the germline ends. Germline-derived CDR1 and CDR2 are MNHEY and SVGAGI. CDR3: CASSTQREQFF. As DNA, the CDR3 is TGTGCCAGCAGTACCCAGCGGGAGCAGTTCTTC.

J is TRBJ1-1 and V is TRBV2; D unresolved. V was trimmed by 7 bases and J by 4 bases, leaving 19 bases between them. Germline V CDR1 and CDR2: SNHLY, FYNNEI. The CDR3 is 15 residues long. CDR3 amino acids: CASTPQALTSTEAFF. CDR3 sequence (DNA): TGTGCCAGCACCCCTCAGGCGTTGACGAGCACTGAAGCTTTCTTT.

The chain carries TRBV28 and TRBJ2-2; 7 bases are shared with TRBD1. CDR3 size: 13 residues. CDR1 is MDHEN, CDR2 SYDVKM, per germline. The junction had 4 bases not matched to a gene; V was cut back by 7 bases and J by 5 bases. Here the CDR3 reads CASNLQGTGELFF. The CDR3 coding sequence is TGTGCCAGCAACCTACAGGGGACCGGGGAGCTGTTTTTT.

This chain's CDR3 is CASSQAANYGYTF. The CDR3 DNA follows: TGCGCCAGCAGCCAAGCGGCTAACTATGGCTACACCTTC. This rearrangement joins TRBV4-3 to TRBJ1-2; D remains ambiguous. The V gene lost 1 base and the J gene lost 0 bases, with 3 bases spanning the gap. This CDR3 region has 13 residues. Germline V gives CDR1 LGHNA, CDR2 YSLEER.

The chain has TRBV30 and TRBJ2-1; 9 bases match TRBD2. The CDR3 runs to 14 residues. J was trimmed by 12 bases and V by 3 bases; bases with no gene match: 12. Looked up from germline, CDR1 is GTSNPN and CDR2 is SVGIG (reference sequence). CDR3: CAWSPSGTFGRQFF. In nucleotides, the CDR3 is TGTGCCTGGAGCCCTAGCGGGACTTTTGGTAGGCAGTTCTTC. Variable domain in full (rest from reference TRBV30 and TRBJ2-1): SQTIHQWPATLVQPVGSPLSLECTVEGTSNPNLYWYRQAAGRGLQLLFYSVGIGQISSEVPQNLSASRPQDRQFILSSKKLLLSDSGFYLCAWSPSGTFGRQFFGPGTRLTVL.

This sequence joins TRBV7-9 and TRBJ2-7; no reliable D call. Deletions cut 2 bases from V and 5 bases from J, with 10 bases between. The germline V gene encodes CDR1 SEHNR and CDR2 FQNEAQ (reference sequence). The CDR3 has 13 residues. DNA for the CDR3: TGTGCCAGCAGCTTACGGCTAGTCGACGAGCAGTACTTC. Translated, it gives CASSLRLVDEQYF.

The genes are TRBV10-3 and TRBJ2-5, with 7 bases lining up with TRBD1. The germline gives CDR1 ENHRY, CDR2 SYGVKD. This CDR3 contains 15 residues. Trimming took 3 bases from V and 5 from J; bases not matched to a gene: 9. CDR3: CAISEQAQGIETQYF. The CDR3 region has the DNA TGTGCCATCAGTGAACAGGCACAGGGGATCGAGACCCAGTACTTC.

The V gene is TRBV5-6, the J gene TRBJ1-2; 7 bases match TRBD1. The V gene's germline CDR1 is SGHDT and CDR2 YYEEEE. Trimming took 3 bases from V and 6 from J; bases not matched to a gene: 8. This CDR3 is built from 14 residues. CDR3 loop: CASSSLDRAHGYTF. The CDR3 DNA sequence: TGTGCCAGCAGCTCACTCGACAGGGCGCATGGCTACACCTTC.

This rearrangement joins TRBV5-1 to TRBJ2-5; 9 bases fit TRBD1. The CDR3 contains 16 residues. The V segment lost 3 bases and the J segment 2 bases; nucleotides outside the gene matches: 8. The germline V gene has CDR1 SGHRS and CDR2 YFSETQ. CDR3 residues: CASSWMGQGVQETQYF. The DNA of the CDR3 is TGCGCCAGCAGCTGGATGGGACAGGGCGTGCAAGAGACCCAGTACTTC. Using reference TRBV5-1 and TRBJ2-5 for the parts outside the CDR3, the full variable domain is KAGVTQTPRYLIKTRGQQVTLSCSPISGHRSVSWYQQTPGQGLQFLFEYFSETQRNKGNFPGRFSGRQFSNSRSEMNVSTLELGDSALYLCASSWMGQGVQETQYFGPGTRLLVL.

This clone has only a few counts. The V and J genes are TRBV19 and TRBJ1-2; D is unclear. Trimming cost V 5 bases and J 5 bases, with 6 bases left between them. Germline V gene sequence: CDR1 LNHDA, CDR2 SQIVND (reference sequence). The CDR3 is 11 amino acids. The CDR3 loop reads CASSWSYGYTF. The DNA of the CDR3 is TGTGCCAGTAGTTGGAGTTATGGCTACACCTTC.

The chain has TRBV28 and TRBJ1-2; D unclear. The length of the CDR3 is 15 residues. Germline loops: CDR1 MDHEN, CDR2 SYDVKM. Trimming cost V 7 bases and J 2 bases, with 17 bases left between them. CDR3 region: CASTERVVGNYGYTF. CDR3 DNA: TGTGCCAGCACCGAAAGGGTCGTAGGGAACTATGGCTACACCTTC.

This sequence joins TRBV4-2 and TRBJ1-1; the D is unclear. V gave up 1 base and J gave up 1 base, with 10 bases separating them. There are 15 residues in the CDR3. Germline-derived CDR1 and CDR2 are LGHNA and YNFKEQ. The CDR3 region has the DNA TGTGCCAGCAGCCAAGCGGTCGGGGAGAACACTGAAGCTTTCTTT. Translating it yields CASSQAVGENTEAFF.

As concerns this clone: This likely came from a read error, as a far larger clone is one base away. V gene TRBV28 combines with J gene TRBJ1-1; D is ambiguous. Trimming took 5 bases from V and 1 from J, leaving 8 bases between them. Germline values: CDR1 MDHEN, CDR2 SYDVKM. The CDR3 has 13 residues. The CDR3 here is CASSTNPNTEAFF. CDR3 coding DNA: TGTGCCAGCAGTACAAATCCGAACACTGAAGCTTTCTTT.

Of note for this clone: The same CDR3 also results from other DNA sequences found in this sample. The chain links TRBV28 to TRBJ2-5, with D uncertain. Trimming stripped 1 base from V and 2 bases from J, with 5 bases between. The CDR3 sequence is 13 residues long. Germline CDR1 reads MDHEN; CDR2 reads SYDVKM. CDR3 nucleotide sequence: TGTGCCAGCAGTTTATCTCCTCAAGAGACCCAGTACTTC. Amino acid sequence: CASSLSPQETQYF.

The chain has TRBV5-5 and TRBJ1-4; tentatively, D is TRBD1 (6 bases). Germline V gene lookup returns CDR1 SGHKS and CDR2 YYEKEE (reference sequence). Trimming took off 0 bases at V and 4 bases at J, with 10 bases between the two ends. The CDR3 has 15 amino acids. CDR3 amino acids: CASSLAGRGNEKLFF. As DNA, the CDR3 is TGTGCCAGCAGCTTGGCCGGCAGGGGTAATGAAAAACTGTTTTTT.